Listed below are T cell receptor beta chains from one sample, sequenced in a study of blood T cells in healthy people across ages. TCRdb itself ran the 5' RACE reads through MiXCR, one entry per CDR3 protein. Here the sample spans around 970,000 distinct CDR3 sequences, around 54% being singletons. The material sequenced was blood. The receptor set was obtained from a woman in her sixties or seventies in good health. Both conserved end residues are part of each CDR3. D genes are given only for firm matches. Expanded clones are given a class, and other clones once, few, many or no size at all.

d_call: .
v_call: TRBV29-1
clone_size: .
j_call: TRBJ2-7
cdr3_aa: CSADSGSYEQYF
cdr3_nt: TGCAGCGCTGACAGCGGATCCTACGAGCAGTACTTC

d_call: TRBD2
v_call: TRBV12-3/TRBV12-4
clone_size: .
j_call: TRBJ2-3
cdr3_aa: CASSFAASGGRDTQYF
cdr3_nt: TGTGCCAGCAGTTTCGCGGCTAGCGGGGGCAGAGATACGCAGTATTTT

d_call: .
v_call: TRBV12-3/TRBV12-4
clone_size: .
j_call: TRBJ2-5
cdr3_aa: CASSFLQGIGETQYF
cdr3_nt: TGTGCCAGCAGTTTTCTGCAGGGTATAGGGGAGACCCAGTACTTC

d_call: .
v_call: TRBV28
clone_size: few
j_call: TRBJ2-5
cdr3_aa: CASSSRLETQYF
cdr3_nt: TGTGCCAGCAGCTCCAGGTTGGAGACCCAGTACTTC

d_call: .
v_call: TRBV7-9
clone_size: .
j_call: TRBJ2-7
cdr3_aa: CASGRQVYEQYF
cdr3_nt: TGTGCCAGCGGCAGACAGGTCTACGAGCAGTACTTC

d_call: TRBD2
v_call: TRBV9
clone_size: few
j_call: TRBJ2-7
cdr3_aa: CASSVGGRPFSEQYF
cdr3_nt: TGTGCCAGCAGCGTCGGCGGGAGGCCGTTCTCCGAGCAGTACTTC

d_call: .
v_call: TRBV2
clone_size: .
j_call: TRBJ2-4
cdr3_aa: CAAGLGQNIQYF
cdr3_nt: TGTGCCGCCGGACTGGGTCAAAACATTCAGTACTTC

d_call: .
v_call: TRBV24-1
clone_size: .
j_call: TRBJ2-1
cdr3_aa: CATSDSARTATDEQFF
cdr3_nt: TGTGCCACCAGTGATTCTGCCCGGACGGCTACGGATGAGCAGTTCTTC

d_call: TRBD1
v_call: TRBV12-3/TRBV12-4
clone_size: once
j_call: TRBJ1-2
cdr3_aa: CASSLVGQGAWYGYTF
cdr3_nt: TGTGCCAGCAGTCTGGTGGGACAGGGGGCGTGGTATGGCTACACCTTC

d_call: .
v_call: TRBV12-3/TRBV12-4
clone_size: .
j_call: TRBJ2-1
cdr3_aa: CASSFGRRPMGQFF
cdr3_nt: TGTGCCAGCAGTTTTGGCAGGAGACCTATGGGGCAGTTCTTC

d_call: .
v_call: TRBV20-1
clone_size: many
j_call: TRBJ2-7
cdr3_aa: CSARPRGTYYEQYF
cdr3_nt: TGCAGTGCTAGGCCCCGGGGCACCTACTACGAGCAGTACTTC

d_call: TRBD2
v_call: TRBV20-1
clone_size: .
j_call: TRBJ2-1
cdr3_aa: CSASGRVGNEQFF
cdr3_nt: TGCAGTGCTAGCGGGAGGGTTGGCAATGAGCAGTTCTTC

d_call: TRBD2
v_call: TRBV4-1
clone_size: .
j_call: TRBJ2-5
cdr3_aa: CASSQVWAGAAYNEQYF
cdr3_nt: TGCGCCAGCAGCCAAGTTTGGGCGGGAGCGGCCTACAATGAGCAGTACTTC

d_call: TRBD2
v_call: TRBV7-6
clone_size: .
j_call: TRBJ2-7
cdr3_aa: CASSLVALSGGGFDNEQYF
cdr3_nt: TGTGCCAGCAGCTTAGTTGCTTTATCTGGCGGGGGGTTCGATAACGAGCAGTACTTC

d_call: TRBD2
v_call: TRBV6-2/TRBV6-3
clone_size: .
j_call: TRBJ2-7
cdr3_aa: CASSYGGETYEQYF
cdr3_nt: TGTGCCAGCAGTTACGGGGGGGAAACCTACGAGCAGTACTTC

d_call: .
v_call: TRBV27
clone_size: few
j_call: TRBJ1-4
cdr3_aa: CASSSVGRGSTNEKLFF
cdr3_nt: TGTGCCAGCAGTTCCGTGGGTAGGGGGTCAACTAATGAAAAACTGTTTTTT

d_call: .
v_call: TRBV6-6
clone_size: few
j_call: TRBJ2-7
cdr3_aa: CASRPLGLGSPYEQYF
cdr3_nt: TGTGCCAGCAGGCCCCTAGGGTTGGGATCCCCCTACGAGCAGTACTTC

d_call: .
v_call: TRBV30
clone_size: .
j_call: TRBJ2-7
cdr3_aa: CAWSVGSYEQYF
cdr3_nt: TGTGCCTGGAGTGTCGGCTCCTACGAGCAGTACTTC

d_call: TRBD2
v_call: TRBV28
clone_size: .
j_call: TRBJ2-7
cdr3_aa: CASSLAASGKYEQYF
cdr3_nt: TGTGCCAGCAGTTTAGCGGCTAGCGGGAAGTACGAGCAGTACTTC

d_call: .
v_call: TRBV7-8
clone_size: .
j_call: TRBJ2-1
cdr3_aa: CASSLASPLRRATYNEQFF
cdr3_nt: TGTGCCAGCAGCTTAGCGTCCCCCTTGCGCCGGGCTACCTACAATGAGCAGTTCTTC

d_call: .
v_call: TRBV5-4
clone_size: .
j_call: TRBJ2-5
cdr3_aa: CASSRQTEYQETQYF
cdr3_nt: TGTGCCAGCAGTCGGCAGACAGAGTACCAAGAGACCCAGTACTTC

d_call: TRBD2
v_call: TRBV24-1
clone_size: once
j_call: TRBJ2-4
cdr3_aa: CATSDRQSGRGDKNIQYF
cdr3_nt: TGTGCCACCAGTGATCGTCAAAGCGGGAGAGGGGATAAAAACATTCAGTACTTC

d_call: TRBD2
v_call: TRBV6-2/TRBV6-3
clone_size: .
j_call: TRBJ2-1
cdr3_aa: CASSSPSSGSNEQFF
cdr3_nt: TGTGCCAGCAGTTCGCCTAGTAGCGGGAGCAATGAGCAGTTCTTC

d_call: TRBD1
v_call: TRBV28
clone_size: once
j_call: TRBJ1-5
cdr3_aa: CASSLYRGNQPQHF
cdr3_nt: TGTGCCAGCAGTTTATACAGGGGGAATCAGCCCCAGCATTTT

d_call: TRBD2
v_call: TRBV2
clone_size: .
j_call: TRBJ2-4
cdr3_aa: CASSDMASGAKNIQYF
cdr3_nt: TGTGCCAGCAGTGATATGGCTAGCGGAGCCAAAAACATTCAGTACTTC

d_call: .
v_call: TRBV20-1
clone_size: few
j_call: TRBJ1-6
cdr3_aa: CSIRDAGSSSYNSPLHF
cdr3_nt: TGCAGTATCCGGGACGCCGGCTCCAGCTCCTATAATTCACCCCTCCACTTT

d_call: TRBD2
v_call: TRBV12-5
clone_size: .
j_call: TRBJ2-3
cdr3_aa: CASGRGSGGADTQYF
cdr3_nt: TGTGCTAGTGGTCGCGGGAGTGGGGGTGCAGATACGCAGTATTTT

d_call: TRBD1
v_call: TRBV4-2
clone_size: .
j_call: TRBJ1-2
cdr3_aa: CASRTGTGPYGHTF
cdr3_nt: TGTGCCAGCAGGACCGGGACAGGGCCCTATGGCCACACCTTC

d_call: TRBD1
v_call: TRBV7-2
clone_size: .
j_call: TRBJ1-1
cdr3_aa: CATGDRGWTTEAFF
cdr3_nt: TGTGCCACCGGGGACAGGGGATGGACCACTGAAGCTTTCTTT

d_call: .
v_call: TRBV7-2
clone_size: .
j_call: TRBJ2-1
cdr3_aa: CASSWIPDRGNEQFF
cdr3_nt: TGTGCCAGCAGCTGGATACCCGACCGGGGCAATGAGCAGTTCTTC

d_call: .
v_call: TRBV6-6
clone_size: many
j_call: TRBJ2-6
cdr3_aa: CASLASGANVLTF
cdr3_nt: TGTGCCAGCCTTGCCTCTGGGGCCAACGTCCTGACTTTC

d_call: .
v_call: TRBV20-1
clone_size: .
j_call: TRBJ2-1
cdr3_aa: CSVLKWEQFF
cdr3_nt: TGCAGTGTCCTGAAGTGGGAGCAGTTCTTC

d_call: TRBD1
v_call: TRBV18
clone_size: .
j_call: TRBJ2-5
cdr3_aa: CASSPQGPPGETQYF
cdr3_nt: TGCGCCAGCTCACCACAGGGGCCACCAGGGGAGACCCAGTACTTC